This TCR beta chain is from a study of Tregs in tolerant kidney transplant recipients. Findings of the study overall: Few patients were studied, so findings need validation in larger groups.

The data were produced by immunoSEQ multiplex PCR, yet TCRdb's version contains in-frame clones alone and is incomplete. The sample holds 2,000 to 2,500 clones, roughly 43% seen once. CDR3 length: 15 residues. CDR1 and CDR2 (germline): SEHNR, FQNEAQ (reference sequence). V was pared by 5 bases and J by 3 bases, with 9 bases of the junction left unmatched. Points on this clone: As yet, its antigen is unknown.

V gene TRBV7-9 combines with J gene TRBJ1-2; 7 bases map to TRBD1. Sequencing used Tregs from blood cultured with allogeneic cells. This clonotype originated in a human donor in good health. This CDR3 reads CASSRRQGLDYGYTF. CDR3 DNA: TGTGCCAGCAGCCGCCGACAGGGTTTGGACTATGGCTACACCTTC.